This record concerns one T cell receptor beta chain sequence. Its antigen is not known. The data originate from a study of T cell responses to AZD1222 COVID-19 vaccine. Study results and limitations: A rise in Spike-specific TCR breadth and depth followed two AZD1222 doses. Donor demographics were predominantly white British with a female majority; clonal diversity may be underestimated.

Libraries were prepared by immunoSEQ multiplex PCR; TCRdb keeps only in-frame clonotypes and omits some of them. Here the sample spans 90,000 to 120,000 clones, more than 90% being singletons. This clonotype was obtained from an adult in good health. The source was peripheral blood, collected on day 0 of AZD1222 vaccination.

The CDR3 DNA reads as TGTGCCGTTTCAGGGAACACTGAAGCTTTCTTT. Translated, it gives CAVSGNTEAFF. This sequence joins TRBV19 and TRBJ1-1; D is unresolved. The germline V gene encodes CDR1 LNHDA and CDR2 SQIVND (reference sequence). The CDR3 runs to 11 residues. V was trimmed by 11 bases and J by 1 base, leaving 8 bases between them.